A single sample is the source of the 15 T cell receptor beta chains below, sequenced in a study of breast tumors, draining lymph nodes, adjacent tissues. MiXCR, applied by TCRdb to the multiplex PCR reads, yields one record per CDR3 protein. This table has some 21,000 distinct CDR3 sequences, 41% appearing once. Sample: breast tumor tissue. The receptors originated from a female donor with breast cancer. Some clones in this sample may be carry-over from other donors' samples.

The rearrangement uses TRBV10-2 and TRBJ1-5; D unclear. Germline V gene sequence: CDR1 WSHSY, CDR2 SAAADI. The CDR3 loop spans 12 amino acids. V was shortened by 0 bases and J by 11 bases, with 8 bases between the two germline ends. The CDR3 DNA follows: TGCGCCAGCAGTGAGTCCGCTATTTCCCAGCATTTT. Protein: CASSESAISQHF.

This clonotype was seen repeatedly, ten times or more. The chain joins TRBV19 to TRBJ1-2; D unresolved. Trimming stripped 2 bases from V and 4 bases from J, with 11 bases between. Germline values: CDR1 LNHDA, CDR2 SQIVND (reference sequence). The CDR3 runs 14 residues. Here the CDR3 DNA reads TGTGCCAGTAGTATAATTGAGGAGGGCTATGGCTACACCTTC. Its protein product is CASSIIEEGYGYTF.

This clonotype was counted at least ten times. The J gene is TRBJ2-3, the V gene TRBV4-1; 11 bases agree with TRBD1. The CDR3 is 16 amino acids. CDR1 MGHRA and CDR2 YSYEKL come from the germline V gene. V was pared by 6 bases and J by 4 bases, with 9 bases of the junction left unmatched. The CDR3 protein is CASSLSGTGGSDTQYF. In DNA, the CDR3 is TGCGCCAGCAGTTTATCGGGGACAGGGGGTTCAGATACGCAGTATTTT.

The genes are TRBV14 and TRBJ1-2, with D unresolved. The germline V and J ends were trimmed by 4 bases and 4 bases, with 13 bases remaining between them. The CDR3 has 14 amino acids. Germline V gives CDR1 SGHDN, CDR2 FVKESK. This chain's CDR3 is CASSPRAAGYGYTF. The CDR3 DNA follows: TGTGCCAGCAGCCCCCGAGCAGCTGGCTATGGCTACACCTTC.

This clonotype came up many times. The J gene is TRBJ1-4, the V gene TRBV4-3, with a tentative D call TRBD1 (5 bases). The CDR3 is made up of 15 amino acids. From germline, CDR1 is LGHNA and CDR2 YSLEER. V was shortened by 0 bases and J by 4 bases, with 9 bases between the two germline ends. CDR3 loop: CASSQDAGVNEKLFF. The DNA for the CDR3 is TGCGCCAGCAGCCAAGATGCGGGGGTTAATGAAAAACTGTTTTTT.

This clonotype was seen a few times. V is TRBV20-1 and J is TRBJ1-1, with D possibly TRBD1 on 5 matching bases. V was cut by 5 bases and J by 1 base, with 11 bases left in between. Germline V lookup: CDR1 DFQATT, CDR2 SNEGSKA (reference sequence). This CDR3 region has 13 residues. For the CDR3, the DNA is TGCAGTGCTCCCGGGACCAAGAACACTGAAGCTTTCTTT. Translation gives CSAPGTKNTEAFF.

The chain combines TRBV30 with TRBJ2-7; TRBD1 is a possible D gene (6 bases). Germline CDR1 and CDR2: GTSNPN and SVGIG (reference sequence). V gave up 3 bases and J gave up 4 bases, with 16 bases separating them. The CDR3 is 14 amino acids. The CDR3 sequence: CAWRTTGGKYEQYF. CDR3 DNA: TGTGCCTGGAGGACGACAGGCGGAAAATACGAGCAGTACTTC. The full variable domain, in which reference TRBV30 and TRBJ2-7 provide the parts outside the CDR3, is SQTIHQWPATLVQPVGSPLSLECTVEGTSNPNLYWYRQAAGRGLQLLFYSVGIGQISSEVPQNLSASRPQDRQFILSSKKLLLSDSGFYLCAWRTTGGKYEQYFGPGTRLTVT.

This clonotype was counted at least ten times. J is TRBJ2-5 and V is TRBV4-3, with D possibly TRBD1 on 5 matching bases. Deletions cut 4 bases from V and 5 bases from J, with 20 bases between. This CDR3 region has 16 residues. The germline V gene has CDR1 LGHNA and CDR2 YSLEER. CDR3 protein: CASSPAPVGSGETQYF. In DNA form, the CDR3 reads TGCGCCAGCAGCCCAGCTCCTGTGGGGTCAGGGGAGACCCAGTACTTC.

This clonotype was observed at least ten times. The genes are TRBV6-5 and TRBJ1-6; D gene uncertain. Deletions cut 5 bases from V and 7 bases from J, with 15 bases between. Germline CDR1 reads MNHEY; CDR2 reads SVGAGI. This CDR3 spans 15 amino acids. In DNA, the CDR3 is TGTGCCAGCAGTACCCTCGGAGGGCAGAATTCACCCCTCCACTTT. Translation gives CASSTLGGQNSPLHF.

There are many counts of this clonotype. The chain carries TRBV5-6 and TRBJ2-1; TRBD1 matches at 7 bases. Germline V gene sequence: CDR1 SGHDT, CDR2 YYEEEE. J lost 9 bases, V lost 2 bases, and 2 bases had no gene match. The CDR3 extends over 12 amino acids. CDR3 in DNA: TGTGCCAGCAGCTTACAGGGGTTTGAGCAGTTCTTC. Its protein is CASSLQGFEQFF.

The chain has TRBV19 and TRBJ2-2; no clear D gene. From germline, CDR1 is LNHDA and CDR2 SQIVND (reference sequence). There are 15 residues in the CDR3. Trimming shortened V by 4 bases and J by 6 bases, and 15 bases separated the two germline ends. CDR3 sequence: CASSSGYSVAGELFF. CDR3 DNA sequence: TGTGCCAGTAGTAGCGGTTATTCGGTAGCCGGGGAGCTGTTTTTT.

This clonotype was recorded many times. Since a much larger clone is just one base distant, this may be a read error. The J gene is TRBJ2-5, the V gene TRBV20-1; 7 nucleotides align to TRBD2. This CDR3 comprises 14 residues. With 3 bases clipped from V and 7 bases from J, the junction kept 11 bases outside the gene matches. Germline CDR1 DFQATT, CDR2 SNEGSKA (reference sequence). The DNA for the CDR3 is TGCAGTGCTAGCAGGACTAGAGGGGCGGCGACCCAGTACTTC. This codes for CSASRTRGAATQYF.

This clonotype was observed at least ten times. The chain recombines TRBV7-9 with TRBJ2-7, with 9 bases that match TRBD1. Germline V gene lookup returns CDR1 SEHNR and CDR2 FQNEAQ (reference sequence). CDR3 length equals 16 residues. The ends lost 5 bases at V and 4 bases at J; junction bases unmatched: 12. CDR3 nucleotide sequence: TGTGCCAGCAGCGACCATCCGGGGACAGGGCTATACGAGCAGTACTTC. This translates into CASSDHPGTGLYEQYF. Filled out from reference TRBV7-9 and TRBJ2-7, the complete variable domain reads DTGVSQNPRHKITKRGQNVTFRCDPISEHNRLYWYRQTLGQGPEFLTYFQNEAQLEKSRLLSDRFSAERPKGSFSTLEIQRTEQGDSAMYLCASSDHPGTGLYEQYFGPGTRLTVT.

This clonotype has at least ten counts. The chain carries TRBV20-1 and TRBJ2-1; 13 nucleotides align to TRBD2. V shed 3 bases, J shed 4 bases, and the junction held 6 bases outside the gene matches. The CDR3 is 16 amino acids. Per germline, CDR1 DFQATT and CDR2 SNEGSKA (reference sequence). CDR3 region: CSASSGLAGSYNEQFF. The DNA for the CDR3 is TGCAGTGCTAGCTCGGGACTAGCGGGATCTTACAATGAGCAGTTCTTC.

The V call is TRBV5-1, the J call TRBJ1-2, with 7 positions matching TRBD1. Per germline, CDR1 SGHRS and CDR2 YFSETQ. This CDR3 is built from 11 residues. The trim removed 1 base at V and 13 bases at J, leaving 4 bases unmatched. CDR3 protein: CASSLTGESTF. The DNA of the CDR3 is TGCGCCAGCAGCTTGACAGGGGAAAGCACCTTC. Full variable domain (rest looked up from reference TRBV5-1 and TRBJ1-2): KAGVTQTPRYLIKTRGQQVTLSCSPISGHRSVSWYQQTPGQGLQFLFEYFSETQRNKGNFPGRFSGRQFSNSRSEMNVSTLELGDSALYLCASSLTGESTFGSGTRLTVV.